The 23 T cell receptor beta chains reported below all come from one sample, sequenced in a study of cytomegalovirus exposure and HLA in healthy donors. 60 Vbeta and 13 Jbeta primers were used in PCR. The assay was immunoSEQ multiplex PCR, and TCRdb's table has in-frame clones only and misses some. Among 110,000 to 150,000 clones, roughly 79% were seen once, and the ten largest hold roughly 3%. Sequenced sample: PBMCs. These receptor sequences come from a male donor in good health and CMV-seronegative.

A remark on this clone: The sample has other DNA sequences that encode this CDR3 too. This chain uses TRBV14 with TRBJ1-6; D might be TRBD1 (6 bases). CDR1 is SGHDN, CDR2 FVKESK, per germline. The CDR3 contains 15 residues. Trimming stripped 2 bases from V and 7 bases from J, with 12 bases between. As DNA, the CDR3 is TGTGCCAGCAGCCAACTGGACAGCTCAAATTCACCCCTCCACTTT. Encoded protein: CASSQLDSSNSPLHF.

The chain employs TRBV27 and TRBJ1-1; TRBD1 matches 12 bases. Germline CDR1 is MNHEY and CDR2 is SMNVEV (reference sequence). The V and J ends lost 4 bases and 4 bases, in that order; junction bases with no gene match: 10. This CDR3 has 17 residues. In DNA, the CDR3 is TGTGCCAGCAGTTGGGGGACAGGGGGCGCCGTGGGCACTGAAGCTTTCTTT. It specifies CASSWGTGGAVGTEAFF.

This clone has just a few counts. This rearrangement joins TRBV7-3 to TRBJ1-1; TRBD1 agrees at 9 bases. The CDR3 spans 14 residues. CDR1 is SGHTA, CDR2 FQGTGA, per germline. Germline trimming cut 4 bases from V and 2 bases from J; bases unmatched to any gene: 2. The CDR3 region is CASSYTGGNTEAFF. CDR3 in DNA: TGTGCCAGCAGCTATACAGGGGGCAACACTGAAGCTTTCTTT.

The chain employs TRBV6-1 and TRBJ1-5, with D tentatively TRBD1 (6 bases). There are 13 residues in the CDR3. CDR1 is MNHNS and CDR2 is SASEGT in the germline V gene. Trimming cost V 5 bases and J 7 bases, with 12 bases left between them. As DNA, the CDR3 is TGTGCCAGCAGTCCAGGGGTAGGACAGCCCCAGCATTTT. It encodes CASSPGVGQPQHF.

The chain carries TRBV9 and TRBJ2-7; D gene uncertain. The germline V gene has CDR1 SGDLS and CDR2 YYNGEE. This CDR3 region has 13 residues. The V gene lost 0 bases and the J gene lost 1 base, with 5 bases spanning the gap. CDR3 bases: TGTGCCAGCAGCGTAGACCTATCCTACGAGCAGTACTTC. It codes for CASSVDLSYEQYF.

V gene TRBV6-5 combines with J gene TRBJ1-3; D perhaps matches TRBD1 (6 bases). This CDR3 has 16 amino acids. Trimming removed 0 bases at V and 7 bases at J, with 16 bases between. The V gene's germline CDR1 is MNHEY and CDR2 SVGAGI. The CDR3 nucleotides read TGTGCCAGCAGTTACTCGCTTACAGGGTTAGGCAACACCATATATTTT. Protein: CASSYSLTGLGNTIYF.

Here the CDR3 reads CASSLRRTAPGEGKNEQYF. Written as DNA, the CDR3 is TGTGCCAGCAGCTTGCGTAGAACTGCTCCTGGGGAGGGTAAGAACGAGCAGTACTTC. The chain carries TRBV5-6 and TRBJ2-7, with 7 bases lining up with TRBD2. The junction had 21 bases not matched to a gene; V was cut back by 1 base and J by 5 bases. CDR1 is SGHDT, CDR2 YYEEEE, per germline. The CDR3 sequence is 19 residues long.

The rearrangement uses TRBV29-1 and TRBJ2-3; 8 bases line up with TRBD2. In germline, CDR1 is SQVTM, CDR2 ANQGSEA. J lost 0 bases, V lost 2 bases, and 4 bases had no gene match. The CDR3 is made up of 15 amino acids. The CDR3 protein is CSVERSGTSTDTQYF. The CDR3 DNA is TGCAGCGTTGAACGTAGCGGGACTAGCACAGATACGCAGTATTTT.

The chain combines TRBV9 with TRBJ2-1; 12 nucleotides line up with TRBD2. The ends lost 4 bases at V and 9 bases at J; junction bases unmatched: 11. The CDR3 length is 16 residues. From germline, CDR1 is SGDLS and CDR2 YYNGEE. The CDR3 protein is CASSPRLAGVLGEQFF. The CDR3 coding sequence is TGTGCCAGCAGCCCCCGACTAGCGGGAGTACTGGGTGAGCAGTTCTTC.

The genes are TRBV7-9 and TRBJ2-1; TRBD1 agrees at 8 bases. V dropped 4 bases and J dropped 4; count of bases not matched to a gene: 6. The CDR3 is 15 amino acids. Germline V lookup: CDR1 SEHNR, CDR2 FQNEAQ (reference sequence). The CDR3 DNA follows: TGTGCCAGCAGCTCGCGACAGGGGCCTTACAATGAGCAGTTCTTC. Its protein product is CASSSRQGPYNEQFF.

This clone showed up just once. The rearrangement joins TRBV14 to TRBJ2-1, with 7 bases identical to TRBD1. CDR1 SGHDN and CDR2 FVKESK come from the germline V gene. This CDR3 spans 15 amino acids. The trim removed 4 bases at V and 0 bases at J, leaving 3 bases unmatched. CDR3 loop: CASSLQGSSYNEQFF. CDR3 DNA: TGTGCCAGCAGCCTACAGGGGAGCTCCTACAATGAGCAGTTCTTC.

The CDR3 nucleotides are TGTGCCTGGAGTGTCCCCCGGGATTCACCCCTCCACTTT. Translating it yields CAWSVPRDSPLHF. V is TRBV30 and J is TRBJ1-6; D is unclear. CDR1 and CDR2 (germline): GTSNPN, SVGIG (reference sequence). The CDR3 is 13 amino acids. V was pared by 0 bases and J by 8 bases, with 8 bases between.

This clone was seen once. One end of the junction fails to match germline, which may point to a read error. V is TRBV29-1 and J is TRBJ2-7, with 16 positions matching TRBD2. CDR3 length equals 16 residues. Per germline, CDR1 SQVTM and CDR2 ANQGSEA. The CDR3 bases are TGCAGCGTTGGGGGGACTAGCGGGAGGGGCTCCTACGGGCAGTACTTC. Amino acids: CSVGGTSGRGSYGQYF.

The genes are TRBV2 and TRBJ1-2, with a weak D call TRBD1 (6 bases). This CDR3 region has 12 residues. Germline V gene lookup returns CDR1 SNHLY and CDR2 FYNNEI. V lost 9 bases to trimming and J lost 0 bases, with 8 bases between them. The CDR3 reads CARGQSNYGYTF. The CDR3 DNA is TGTGCCAGAGGACAGTCTAACTATGGCTACACCTTC. Full variable domain (missing parts from reference TRBV2 and TRBJ1-2): EPEVTQTPSHQVTQMGQEVILRCVPISNHLYFYWYRQILGQKVEFLVSFYNNEISEKSEIFDDQFSVERPDGSNFTLKIRSTKLEDSAMYFCARGQSNYGYTFGSGTRLTVV.

This chain uses TRBV5-4 with TRBJ2-1; 8 bases line up with TRBD1. This CDR3 comprises 17 residues. V lost 1 base, J lost 6 bases, and 12 bases stayed unmatched. CDR1 SGHNT and CDR2 YYREEE come from the germline V gene (reference sequence). The chain's CDR3 is CASSLWGQEKASNEQFF. CDR3 DNA sequence: TGTGCCAGCAGCTTGTGGGGACAGGAAAAAGCGAGCAATGAGCAGTTCTTC.

The rearrangement uses TRBV30 and TRBJ2-7, with TRBD1 identical over 10 bases. Germline V CDR1 and CDR2: GTSNPN, SVGIG (reference sequence). V gave up 1 base and J gave up 4 bases; unmatched junction bases: 4. This CDR3 comprises 14 residues. As DNA, the CDR3 is TGTGCCTGGAGTGGACGGACAGGGGGGTACGAGCAGTACTTC. Its protein is CAWSGRTGGYEQYF. The full variable domain, its missing parts supplied by reference TRBV30 and TRBJ2-7, is SQTIHQWPATLVQPVGSPLSLECTVEGTSNPNLYWYRQAAGRGLQLLFYSVGIGQISSEVPQNLSASRPQDRQFILSSKKLLLSDSGFYLCAWSGRTGGYEQYFGPGTRLTVT.

The chain recombines TRBV29-1 with TRBJ2-1; weak D call: TRBD2 (5 bases). Germline lookup yields CDR1 SQVTM and CDR2 ANQGSEA. Trimming stripped 5 bases from V and 0 bases from J, with 5 bases between. This CDR3 comprises 12 residues. CDR3 nucleotides: TGCAGCGTTAGCGGCTCCTACAATGAGCAGTTCTTC. Encoded protein: CSVSGSYNEQFF.

This clone was seen a handful of times. The chain uses TRBV27 and TRBJ2-3; 11 bases are a match to TRBD2. The germline V gene encodes CDR1 MNHEY and CDR2 SMNVEV (reference sequence). J gave up 3 bases and V 1 base, and 3 bases lay outside the gene matches. The CDR3 is 16 residues long. The CDR3 DNA is TGTGCCAGCAGTTTATTGACTAGCGGGATTACAGATACGCAGTATTTT. This sequence encodes CASSLLTSGITDTQYF.

The V gene is TRBV4-1, the J gene TRBJ2-3; a possible D gene is TRBD2 (6 bases). CDR3 length equals 17 residues. With 0 bases removed from V and 6 bases from J, the gap between germline ends came to 19 bases. The germline V gene encodes CDR1 MGHRA and CDR2 YSYEKL. This chain's CDR3 is CASSQETGGLRGDTQYF. The CDR3 bases are TGCGCCAGCAGCCAAGAAACAGGCGGACTACGGGGGGATACGCAGTATTTT.

The chain couples TRBV2 to TRBJ1-1, with a tentative D call TRBD1 (6 bases). There are 16 residues in the CDR3. Germline V gives CDR1 SNHLY, CDR2 FYNNEI. Trimming pared 3 bases from V and 7 bases from J, leaving 21 bases between. CDR3 coding DNA: TGTGCCAGCAGTGAGAGGTCTTTGGGGGGGCCTCATGAAGCTTTCTTT. It yields the protein CASSERSLGGPHEAFF.

The chain recombines TRBV13 with TRBJ2-7, with a tentative D call TRBD2 (5 bases). Between the trimmed V and J ends, which lost 5 bases and 4 bases, there was a span of 9 bases. CDR3 size: 12 residues. Germline V CDR1 and CDR2: PRHDT, FYEKMQ (reference sequence). In DNA form, the CDR3 reads TGTGCCAGCAGCCAGGACTCGTACGAGCAGTACTTC. Translating it yields CASSQDSYEQYF.

The chain uses TRBV6-5 and TRBJ2-5; 8 positions agree with TRBD1. Trimming removed 6 bases from V and 4 bases from J; junction bases left unmatched: 7. CDR3 size: 14 residues. Germline CDR1 and CDR2: MNHEY and SVGAGI. CDR3 protein: CASRRQGRLETQYF. DNA for the CDR3: TGTGCCAGCAGACGACAGGGGAGGTTAGAGACCCAGTACTTC.

The chain combines TRBV15 with TRBJ1-2; tentative D call: TRBD1 (5 bases). The germline gives CDR1 LNHNV, CDR2 YYDKDF (reference sequence). This CDR3 spans 15 amino acids. Trimming removed 0 bases at V and 6 bases at J, with 14 bases between. CDR3 sequence reads: CATSRDSRGSHGYTF. In DNA, the CDR3 is TGTGCCACCAGCAGAGATTCTAGGGGATCTCATGGCTACACCTTC.